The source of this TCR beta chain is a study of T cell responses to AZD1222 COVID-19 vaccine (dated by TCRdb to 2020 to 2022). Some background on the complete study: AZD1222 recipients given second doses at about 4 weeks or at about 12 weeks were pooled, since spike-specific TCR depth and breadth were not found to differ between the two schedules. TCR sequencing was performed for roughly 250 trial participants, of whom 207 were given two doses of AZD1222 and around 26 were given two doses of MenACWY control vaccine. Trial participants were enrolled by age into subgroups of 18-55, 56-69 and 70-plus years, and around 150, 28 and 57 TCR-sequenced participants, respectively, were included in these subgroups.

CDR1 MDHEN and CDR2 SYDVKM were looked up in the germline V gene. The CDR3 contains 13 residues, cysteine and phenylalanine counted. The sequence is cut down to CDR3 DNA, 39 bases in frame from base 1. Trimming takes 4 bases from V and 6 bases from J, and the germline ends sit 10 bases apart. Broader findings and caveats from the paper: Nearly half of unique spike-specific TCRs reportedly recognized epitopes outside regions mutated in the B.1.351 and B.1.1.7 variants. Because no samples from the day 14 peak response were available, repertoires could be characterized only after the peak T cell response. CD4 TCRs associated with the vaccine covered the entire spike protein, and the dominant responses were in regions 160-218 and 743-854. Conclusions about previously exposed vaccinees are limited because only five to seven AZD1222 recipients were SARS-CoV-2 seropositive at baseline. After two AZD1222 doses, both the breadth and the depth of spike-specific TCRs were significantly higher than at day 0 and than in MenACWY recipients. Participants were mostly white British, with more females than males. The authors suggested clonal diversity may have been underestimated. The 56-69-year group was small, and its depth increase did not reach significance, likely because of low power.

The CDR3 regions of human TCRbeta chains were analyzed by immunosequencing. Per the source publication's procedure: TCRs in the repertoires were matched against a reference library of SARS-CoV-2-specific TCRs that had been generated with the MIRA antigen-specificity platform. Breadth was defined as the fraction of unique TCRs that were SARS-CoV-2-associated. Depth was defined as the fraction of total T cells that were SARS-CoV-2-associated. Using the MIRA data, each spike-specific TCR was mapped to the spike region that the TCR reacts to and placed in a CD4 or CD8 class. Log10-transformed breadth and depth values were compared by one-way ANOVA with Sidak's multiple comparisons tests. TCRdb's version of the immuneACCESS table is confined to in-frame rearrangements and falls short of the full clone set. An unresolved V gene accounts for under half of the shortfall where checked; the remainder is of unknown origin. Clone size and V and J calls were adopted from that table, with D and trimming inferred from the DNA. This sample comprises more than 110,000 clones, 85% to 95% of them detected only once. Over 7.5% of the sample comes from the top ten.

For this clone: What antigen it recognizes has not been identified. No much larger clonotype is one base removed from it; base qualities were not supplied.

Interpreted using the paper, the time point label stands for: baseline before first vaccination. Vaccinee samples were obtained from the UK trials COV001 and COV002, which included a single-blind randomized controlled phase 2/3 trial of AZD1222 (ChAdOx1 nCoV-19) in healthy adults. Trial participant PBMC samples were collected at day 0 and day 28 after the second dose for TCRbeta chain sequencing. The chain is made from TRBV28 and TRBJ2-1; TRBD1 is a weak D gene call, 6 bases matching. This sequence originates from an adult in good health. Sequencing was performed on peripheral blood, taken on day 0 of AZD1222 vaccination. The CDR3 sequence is CASSWTVLNEQFF. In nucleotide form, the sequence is TGTGCCAGCAGTTGGACAGTTCTCAATGAGCAGTTCTTC.